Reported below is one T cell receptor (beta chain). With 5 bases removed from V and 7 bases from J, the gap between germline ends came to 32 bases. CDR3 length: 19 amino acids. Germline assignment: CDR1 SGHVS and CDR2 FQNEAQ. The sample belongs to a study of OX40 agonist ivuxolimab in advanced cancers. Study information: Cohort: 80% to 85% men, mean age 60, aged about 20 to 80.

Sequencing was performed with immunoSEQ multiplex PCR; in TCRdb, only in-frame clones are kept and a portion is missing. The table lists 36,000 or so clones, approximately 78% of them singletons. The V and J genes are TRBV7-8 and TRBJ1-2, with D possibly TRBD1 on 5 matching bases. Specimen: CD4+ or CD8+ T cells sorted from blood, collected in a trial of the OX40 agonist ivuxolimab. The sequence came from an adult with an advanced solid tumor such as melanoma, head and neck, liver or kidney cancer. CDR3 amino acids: CASSRTDSSVHTSTIGYTF. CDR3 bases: TGTGCCAGCAGCCGAACCGACAGTTCGGTCCACACCTCCACTATTGGCTACACCTTC.